The next 9 T cell receptor beta chains were all read from a single sample in a study of immune evolution from preneoplasia to lung adenocarcinoma. Assay: immunoSEQ multiplex PCR; the TCRdb copy retains only in-frame clones and omits some. Seen here are roughly 35,000 clones, 74% observed once, and the top ten hold approximately 6.5%. Material for sequencing was FFPE invasive lung adenocarcinoma tissue. The receptors were gathered from a person in their 60s with lung adenocarcinoma.

The chain is built from TRBV6-5 and TRBJ1-2, with D unresolved. V dropped 3 bases and J dropped 6 bases, with 8 bases sitting between them. There are 12 residues in the CDR3. Germline CDR1 reads MNHEY; CDR2 reads SVGAGI. The chain's CDR3 is CASSYLGHGYTF. The CDR3 nucleotides read TGTGCCAGCAGTTATTTAGGGCATGGCTACACCTTC.

V usage is TRBV30 and J usage is TRBJ1-2; D unresolved. V lost 0 bases and J lost 5, with 13 bases in between. Germline V lookup: CDR1 GTSNPN, CDR2 SVGIG (reference sequence). The CDR3 runs 14 residues. As DNA, the CDR3 is TGTGCCTGGAGTGTTAACCAGCGGAATTATGGCTACACCTTC. This sequence encodes CAWSVNQRNYGYTF.

The J gene is TRBJ1-3, the V gene TRBV11-3; 7 bases match TRBD1. Trimming cost V 5 bases and J 2 bases; bases outside gene matches: 9. The CDR3 consists of 16 residues. Germline CDR1 and CDR2: SGHNT and YENEEA. The CDR3 loop reads CASSPVQGVAGNTIYF. In nucleotides, the CDR3 is TGTGCCAGCAGCCCGGTTCAGGGGGTGGCTGGAAACACCATATATTTT.

The chain links TRBV9 to TRBJ2-1; D is unresolved. Germline-derived CDR1 and CDR2 are SGDLS and YYNGEE. V lost 1 base, J lost 0 bases, and 11 bases lay in between. The length of the CDR3 is 16 residues. CDR3 bases: TGTGCCAGCAGCGTACATGACTCCGGCTCCTACAATGAGCAGTTCTTC. Residues: CASSVHDSGSYNEQFF.

The table lists this clone with a count of one. The rearrangement links TRBV28 to TRBJ2-3, with TRBD1 as a possible D gene (6 bases). Trimming removed 3 bases from V and 6 bases from J, with 10 bases in between. The V gene's germline CDR1 is MDHEN and CDR2 SYDVKM. The CDR3 length is 13 residues. CDR3 bases: TGTGCCAGCAGTTTCGGTAGGGGGGATACGCAGTATTTT. Translation gives CASSFGRGDTQYF. The full variable domain, with the rest looked up from reference TRBV28 and TRBJ2-3, is DVKVTQSSRYLVKRTGEKVFLECVQDMDHENMFWYRQDPGLGLRLIYFSYDVKMKEKGDIPEGYSVSREKKERFSLILESASTNQTSMYLCASSFGRGDTQYFGPGTRLTVL.

J is TRBJ2-2 and V is TRBV7-9, with 13 bases identical to TRBD2. The CDR3 consists of 17 residues. Germline CDR1 reads SEHNR; CDR2 reads FQNEAQ (reference sequence). Losses at the gene ends were 5 bases for V and 5 bases for J; bases not matched to a gene: 8. The CDR3 bases are TGTGCCAGCAGCGGACGACGGACTAGCGGGAGTACCGGGGAGCTGTTTTTT. As protein: CASSGRRTSGSTGELFF.

The chain links TRBV4-1 to TRBJ2-7, with D unclear. The V and J ends lost 1 base and 3 bases respectively, with 19 bases between them. This CDR3 has 17 amino acids. Germline CDR1 and CDR2: MGHRA and YSYEKL. DNA for the CDR3: TGCGCCAGCAGCCAAGCGGCAGAGCGACCCTCTGGCTACGAGCAGTACTTC. Translating it yields CASSQAAERPSGYEQYF.

The chain recombines TRBV11-2 with TRBJ1-2; D not certain. Trimming removed 4 bases at V and 3 bases at J, with 12 bases between. Germline V gives CDR1 SGHAT, CDR2 FQNNGV. CDR3 size: 14 residues. The DNA for the CDR3 is TGTGCCAGCAGCTCCGGACGGCGTTACTATGGCTACACCTTC. This gives the protein CASSSGRRYYGYTF.

The chain uses TRBV19 and TRBJ2-5; D possibly corresponds to TRBD1 (6 bases). The CDR3 has 13 residues. CDR1 and CDR2 (germline): LNHDA, SQIVND (reference sequence). The V gene lost 4 bases and the J gene lost 7 bases, with 13 bases spanning the gap. CDR3 in DNA: TGTGCCAGTAGTACGCTTCAAGGGGGGACCCAGTACTTC. Protein sequence: CASSTLQGGTQYF.